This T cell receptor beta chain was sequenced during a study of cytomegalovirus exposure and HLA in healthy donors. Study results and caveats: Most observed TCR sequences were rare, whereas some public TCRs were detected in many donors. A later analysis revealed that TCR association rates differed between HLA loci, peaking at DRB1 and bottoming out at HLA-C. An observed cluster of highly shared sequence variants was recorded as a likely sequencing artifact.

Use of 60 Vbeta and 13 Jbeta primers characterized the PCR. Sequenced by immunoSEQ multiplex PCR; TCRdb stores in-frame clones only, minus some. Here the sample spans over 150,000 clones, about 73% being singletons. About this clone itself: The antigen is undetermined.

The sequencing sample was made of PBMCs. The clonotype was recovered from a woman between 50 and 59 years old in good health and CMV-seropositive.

CDR3 DNA sequence: TGTGCCAGCAGCCCGCGGACAGGGGCTTACAATGAGCAGTTCTTC. Translation gives CASSPRTGAYNEQFF. The chain uses TRBV7-8 and TRBJ2-1, with TRBD1 matching over 9 bases. CDR1 is SGHVS, CDR2 FQNEAQ, per germline. V lost 5 bases, J lost 4 bases, and 6 bases stayed unmatched. The CDR3 has 15 amino acids.